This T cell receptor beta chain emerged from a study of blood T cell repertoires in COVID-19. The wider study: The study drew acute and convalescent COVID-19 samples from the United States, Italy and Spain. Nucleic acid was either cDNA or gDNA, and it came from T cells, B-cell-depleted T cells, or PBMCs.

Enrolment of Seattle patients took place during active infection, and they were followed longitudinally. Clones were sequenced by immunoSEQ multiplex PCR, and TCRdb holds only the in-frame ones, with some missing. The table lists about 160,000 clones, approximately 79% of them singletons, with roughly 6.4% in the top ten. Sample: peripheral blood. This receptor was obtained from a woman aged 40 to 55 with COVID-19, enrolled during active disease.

CDR3 in DNA: TGTGCCAGCAGCTTAACTAGCGGCCCCCTCTCTGGGGCCAACGTCCTGACTTTC. This encodes CASSLTSGPLSGANVLTF. This chain connects TRBV7-3 to TRBJ2-6; maybe TRBD2 (6 bases). This CDR3 comprises 18 residues. CDR1 is SGHTA and CDR2 is FQGTGA in the germline V gene. The V end lost 0 bases, the J end lost 0 bases, and 12 bases lay between the germline ends.